This TCR beta chain was sequenced during a study of T cells in Graves' hyperthyroidism and ophthalmopathy. Overall study context: The authors collected peripheral blood at initial diagnosis, before any treatment.

As to this clonotype: Its antigen is as yet unknown.

V was pared by 3 bases and J by 6 bases, with 5 bases of the junction left unmatched. The CDR3 covers 16 residues. The germline gives CDR1 PRHDT, CDR2 FYEKMQ (reference sequence). The study's findings and limits: Blood shared most expanded thyroid clonotypes above 0.001.

Amplified regions were TCR beta CDR3 sequences from RNA transcripts. Using the HTBI primer set, a first-round RT-PCR was run on the TCR CDR3. TCRdb re-derived calls from the multiplex PCR reads in MiXCR, one entry per CDR3 protein. The sample lists hundreds of thousands of distinct CDR3 sequences, around 24% seen once, with about 11% in the top ten. The sequenced sample was blood. V gene TRBV13 combines with J gene TRBJ1-6; 10 nucleotides line up with TRBD1. The receptor was derived from a woman in her twenties or thirties with Graves' ophthalmopathy. In nucleotides, the CDR3 is TGTGCCAGCAGCTTGACAGGGGGCTTCTCTAATTCACCCCTCCACTTT. It codes for CASSLTGGFSNSPLHF.